The 8 T cell receptor beta chains listed next were all sequenced from one sample in a study of T cells in Graves' hyperthyroidism and ophthalmopathy. Using RNA transcripts as the source, TCR beta CDR3 regions were amplified. HTBI primers were employed in a first-round RT-PCR of the TCR CDR3. In TCRdb, the multiplex PCR reads were re-called with MiXCR into one record per CDR3 protein. The sample has over 650,000 distinct CDR3 sequences; less than 45% are singletons. Sequenced material: peripheral blood or thyroid tissue (not recorded which). The origin of the receptors is an adult man with Graves' disease, either hyperthyroidism or ophthalmopathy (not recorded which).

The chain joins TRBV29-1 to TRBJ1-4, with D tentatively TRBD1 (5 bases). V was pared by 1 base and J by 8 bases, with 14 bases between. This CDR3 has 14 residues. Per germline, CDR1 SQVTM and CDR2 ANQGSEA. CDR3 sequence reads: CSVEGGGHSEKLFF. DNA for the CDR3: TGCAGCGTTGAAGGAGGAGGACACAGCGAAAAACTGTTTTTT.

This clonotype was observed a handful of times. A junction boundary mismatches the germline segment, possibly from a read error. This sequence joins TRBV11-2 and TRBJ1-2; D is unclear. Germline V gene data show CDR1 as SGHAT and CDR2 as FQNNGV. This CDR3 is 12 amino acids long. This chain's CDR3 is CASSLDPSGCTF. Here the CDR3 DNA reads TGTGCCAGCAGCTTAGATCCCAGTGGCTGCACCTTC.

The chain uses TRBV7-8 and TRBJ2-7, with TRBD1 matching 10 bases. The ends lost 3 bases at V and 5 bases at J; junction bases unmatched: 7. Germline V gene data show CDR1 as SGHVS and CDR2 as FQNEAQ. The CDR3 length is 15 residues. In DNA form, the CDR3 reads TGTGCCAGCAGCTTGGGCCGGGACAGGGGTGACGAGCAGTACTTC. Protein sequence: CASSLGRDRGDEQYF.

This chain joins TRBV7-9 and TRBJ1-4; D gene uncertain. The length of the CDR3 is 13 residues. CDR1 SEHNR and CDR2 FQNEAQ come from the germline V gene (reference sequence). V dropped 5 bases and J dropped 8 bases, with 12 bases sitting between them. The CDR3 nucleotides read TGTGCCAGCAGCCGCGGGCTTATGGAAAAACTGTTTTTT. Its protein product is CASSRGLMEKLFF.

On this clonotype itself: With a much larger clone just one base away, this may be a read error. The chain carries TRBV6-5 and TRBJ1-2; TRBD1 might be the D (6 bases). The CDR3 runs to 18 residues. Germline V gene lookup returns CDR1 MNHEY and CDR2 SVGAGI. Trimming left V 7 bases short and J 4 bases short, with 28 bases between. The CDR3 DNA reads TGTGCCAGCACGTCACTCGACGGGGCAGGGGCTCGTCGCTATGGCTACACCTTC. As protein: CASTSLDGAGARRYGYTF.

Notes on this clonotype: Relative to the germline gene, one junction end is altered; a read error may explain this. The gene calls are TRBV10-3 and TRBJ1-1; tentative D call: TRBD1 (6 bases). CDR1 and CDR2 (germline): ENHRY, SYGVKD. The CDR3 contains 15 residues. DNA for the CDR3: TGTGCCAGCAGTCGAACAGGGAATCAGAACACTGAAGCTTTCTTT. Its protein product is CASSRTGNQNTEAFF.

This chain connects TRBV29-1 to TRBJ1-2, with 9 bases lining up with TRBD1. The germline V gene has CDR1 SQVTM and CDR2 ANQGSEA. V trimming: 5 bases; J trimming: 5 bases; junction bases outside the gene matches: 6. The CDR3 is 13 amino acids. The CDR3 spells CSVRTGALYGYTF. CDR3 sequence (DNA): TGCAGCGTTAGGACAGGGGCCCTTTATGGCTACACCTTC.

V is TRBV4-1 and J is TRBJ1-2; D not resolved. Germline V gene lookup returns CDR1 MGHRA and CDR2 YSYEKL. CDR3 length equals 16 residues. Trimming removed 0 bases from V and 3 bases from J, with 14 bases in between. CDR3: CASSQDLSEADYGYTF. Here the CDR3 DNA reads TGCGCCAGCAGCCAAGATTTGAGCGAGGCGGACTATGGCTACACCTTC.